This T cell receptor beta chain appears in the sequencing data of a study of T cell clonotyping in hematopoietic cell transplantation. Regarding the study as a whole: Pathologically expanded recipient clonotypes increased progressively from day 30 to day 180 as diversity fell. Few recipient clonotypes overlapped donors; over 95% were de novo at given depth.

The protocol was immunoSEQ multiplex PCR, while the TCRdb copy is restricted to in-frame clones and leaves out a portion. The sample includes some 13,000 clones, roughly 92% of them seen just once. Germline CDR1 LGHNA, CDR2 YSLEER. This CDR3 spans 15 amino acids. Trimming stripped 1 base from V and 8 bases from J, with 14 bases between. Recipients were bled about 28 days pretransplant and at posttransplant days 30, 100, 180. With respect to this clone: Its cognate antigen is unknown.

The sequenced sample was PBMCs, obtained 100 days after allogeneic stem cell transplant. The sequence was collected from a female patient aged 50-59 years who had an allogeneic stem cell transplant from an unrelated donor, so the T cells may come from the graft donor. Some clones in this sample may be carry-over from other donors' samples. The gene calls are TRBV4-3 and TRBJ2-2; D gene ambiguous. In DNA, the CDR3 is TGCGCCAGCAGCCAAGCCTCTACGATATCGGGGGAGCTGTTTTTT. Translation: CASSQASTISGELFF.